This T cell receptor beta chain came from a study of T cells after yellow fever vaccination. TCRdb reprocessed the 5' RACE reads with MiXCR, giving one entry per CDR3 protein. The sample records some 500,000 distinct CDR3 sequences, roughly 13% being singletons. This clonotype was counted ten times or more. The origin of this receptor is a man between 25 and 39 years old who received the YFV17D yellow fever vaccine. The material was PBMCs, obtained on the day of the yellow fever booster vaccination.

Here the CDR3 reads CASSWTPSAMYNEQFF. CDR3 DNA sequence: TGTGCCAGCAGCTGGACCCCGTCCGCCATGTACAATGAGCAGTTCTTC. This chain links TRBV7-9 with TRBJ2-1; D remains ambiguous. Germline CDR1 SEHNR, CDR2 FQNEAQ (reference sequence). The V and J ends lost 4 bases and 4 bases respectively, with 17 bases between them. This CDR3 has 16 residues.